This T cell receptor beta chain was documented in a study of vaccination and CD4 T cells after COVID-19. As for the study in general: Samples after vaccination came a median around 70 days past dose two, ranging 14 to 241. Overlapping spike peptides from SARS-CoV-2, HCoV-NL63, HCoV-OC43 and HCoV-229E served to stimulate the cells.

A few counts support this clonotype. Its antigen is still unknown. Germline CDR1 and CDR2: SGHVS and FNYEAQ. V lost 5 bases and J lost 2, with 15 bases in between. The CDR3 contains 15 residues. Cultured CD4+ T-cell DNA underwent Oncomine TCR Beta short-read sequencing. A single record per CDR3 protein comes from TCRdb applying MiXCR to the PCR reads. Seen here are 11,000 or so distinct CDR3 sequences, roughly 72% observed once, and the top ten hold about a tenth. The treatment denotes: approximately 9-day PBMC culture with coronavirus spike peptide pools or control peptides (ViraFEST assay). This chain uses TRBV7-6 with TRBJ2-5; the D is unclear. The sample was CD4+ T cells from blood, cultured in vitro. This sequence was found in a human donor who had recovered from COVID-19. The DNA for the CDR3 is TGTGCCAGCAGCGTCGTGTTTGGCGGACAAGAGACCCAGTACTTC. Residues: CASSVVFGGQETQYF.